A single T cell receptor beta chain is shown here with its context. Which antigen it targets is not known. The sample holds no much larger clone one base away, and base qualities are not on file. This entry comes from a study of vaccination effects on CD4 cells after COVID-19 (dated by TCRdb to 2021 to 2024). Background on the whole study: Two doses of either the BNT162b2 or the mRNA-1273 mRNA SARS-CoV-2 vaccine were administered to participants. Pre-vaccine samples were collected from a couple of convalescent patients 16 days and one week before the first dose, corresponding to 142 and 148 days after COVID-19 diagnosis. SARS-CoV-2 spike-specific CD4+ TCR repertoires were compared before and after mRNA vaccination in COVID-19 convalescent patients and in infection-naive vaccine recipients. A total of 9 to 11 COVID-19 convalescent patients and a few SARS-CoV-2-naive healthy vaccine recipients were included in the full study. In the study, cultures from other donors were sequenced using the Oncomine TCR Beta short-read assay on an Illumina iSeq 100.

The library was prepared using the immunoSEQ multiplex PCR assay. DNA from the cultured and isolated CD4+ T cells underwent TCR beta CDR3 sequencing. The original methods were these. Non-productive TCR sequences were removed, reads were trimmed to the CDR3 region, and CDR3s of at least 7 amino acids were retained. The MANAFEST web app was used to pick out antigen-specific clonotypes by comparing their expansion in peptide wells with that in reference cultures. For clones to be considered positive, expansion at FDR<0.05 versus reference and all other wells, an odds ratio above 5, and a frequency above 0.1% in two replicate wells were required. Clonotypes significantly expanded in SARS-CoV-2 spike wells and in at least one common cold coronavirus spike condition were defined as cross-reactive. Using the stringdist R package, CDR3 similarity was measured by Levenshtein distance, and unrooted trees were constructed with ape in R 3.6.1. In its TCRdb copy, this immuneACCESS table keeps in-frame sequences only and misses some clones. Where compared with another copy, unresolved V genes explain less than half of these, and the others have no known cause. The DNA was the basis for D and trimming; V, J and clone size are from that table. The table for this sample lists about 70,000 clones; 65% to 75% of them were counted only once. Less than 6.5% of the sample is taken by the ten largest.

In the ViraFEST assay, PBMC were stimulated with viral peptide pools, and TCR sequencing was then used to find antigen-specific CD4+ T cell clonotypes based on their expansion. After around 10 days of culture, CD4+ T cells were isolated with the EasySep CD4+ T cell isolation kit. Convalescent patients had PCR-confirmed SARS-CoV-2 infection between March and December 2020, before Alpha, Beta and Delta variants emerged in the United States. Each well held two million PBMC cultured in IMDM containing around 5% human AB serum, around 10 IU/ml IL-2 and gentamicin, along with around 9.4 ug/ml peptides. An HIV-1 Nef peptide pool was used as the negative control culture condition. Half of the culture medium was replaced with fresh IL-2-containing medium on days 3 and 7. Unless noted otherwise, every peptide stimulation condition was grown in triplicate wells. PBMC were separated from whole blood using Ficoll-Paque Plus gradient centrifugation and were then either cryopreserved at -140C or used fresh. Genomic DNA was extracted from cultured CD4+ T cells with the QIAamp micro DNA kit.

Broad study findings and their caveats: At late post-vaccination timepoints, both infection-induced and vaccine-induced clones showed marked clonal contraction, consistent with waning T cell responses. Among convalescent patients, the spike-reactive repertoire after vaccination was made up mainly of new vaccine-induced clones that were largely distinct from the clones induced by infection. Only a small number of convalescent patients were included, and no early post-infection timepoints were available, which limited the study.

This material consisted of CD4+ T cells from PBMCs cultured with HIV peptides, taken before COVID-19 vaccination. The sample's cell subset or site label, decoded: HIV-1 Nef peptide pool negative control/reference culture. The TCR was taken from a human donor who had a prior SARS-CoV-2 infection.

The sequence in DNA is TGTGCCAGCAGTTACCAGCGGGGGGGCCCTGATACGCAGTATTTT. It translates to CASSYQRGGPDTQYF. The sequence joins TRBV6-5 to TRBJ2-3; the central 10 bases match TRBD2. The CDR3 goes from the cysteine to the phenylalanine over 15 residues. The CDR3 DNA has 45 bases and is translated from base 1. V is pruned by 2 bases and J by 6 bases, leaving 5 bases of the junction without a gene match. CDR1 and CDR2 were assigned from the germline V gene as MNHEY and SVGAGI.